What follows are 22 T cell receptor beta chains derived from one specimen sequenced in a study of shared clonotypes between healthy human individuals. Some clones are missing from TCRdb's copy, which holds only in-frame ones; the method was immunoSEQ multiplex PCR. The data hold around 2,000,000 clones, with roughly 94% observed a single time. The specimen sequenced was naive CD4+ T cells sorted from blood. Subset noted: CD45RA+ positively selected. These receptors originate from a man aged 18-30 years in good health.

This clone was seen a handful of times. The CDR3: CASSSAGASNSPLHF. The CDR3, as DNA: TGTGCCAGTAGTAGTGCGGGGGCAAGTAATTCACCCCTCCACTTT. The chain employs TRBV19 and TRBJ1-6, with D maybe TRBD1 (6 bases). Trimming shortened V by 4 bases and J by 6 bases, and 13 bases separated the two germline ends. The CDR3 loop spans 15 amino acids. Looked up from germline, CDR1 is LNHDA and CDR2 is SQIVND (reference sequence).

The CDR3 DNA follows: TGTGCCAGCAGAGAACAGGGGGCGCGTAACTATGGCTACACCTTC. Its translation is CASREQGARNYGYTF. V and J are TRBV6-5 and TRBJ1-2; 9 bases are shared with TRBD1. The V gene's germline CDR1 is MNHEY and CDR2 SVGAGI. V trimming: 6 bases; J trimming: 1 base; junction bases outside the gene matches: 6. This CDR3 has 15 amino acids.

V is TRBV14 and J is TRBJ1-4; a weak D match, TRBD1 (6 bases). V was pared by 0 bases and J by 3 bases, with 14 bases between. This CDR3 has 17 residues. Germline V gene sequence: CDR1 SGHDN, CDR2 FVKESK. As DNA, the CDR3 is TGTGCCAGCAGCCAAGAAGCTGGTAGGGGGTCTAATGAAAAACTGTTTTTT. This gives the protein CASSQEAGRGSNEKLFF.

The chain is built from TRBV6-5 and TRBJ1-6, with D possibly matching TRBD1 (5 bases). The germline V gene has CDR1 MNHEY and CDR2 SVGAGI. This CDR3 is 15 amino acids long. The V and J ends lost 6 bases and 8 bases respectively, with 17 bases between them. The CDR3 nucleotides are TGTGCCAGCAGCCGGTCGCAGGGAATCTATTCACCCCTCCACTTT. Residues: CASSRSQGIYSPLHF.

The chain recombines TRBV19 with TRBJ1-2, with D possibly being TRBD1 (5 bases). The V end was cut by 3 bases, the J end by 8 bases, with 22 bases between. This CDR3 spans 16 amino acids. CDR1 is LNHDA and CDR2 is SQIVND in the germline V gene (reference sequence). CDR3 in DNA: TGTGCCAGTAGTATTCGATGGGGCAGCCCTAGGGAGGGCTACACCTTC. It yields the protein CASSIRWGSPREGYTF. The full variable domain, rest sourced from reference TRBV19 and TRBJ1-2, is DGGITQSPKYLFRKEGQNVTLSCEQNLNHDAMYWYRQDPGQGLRLIYYSQIVNDFQKGDIAEGYSVSREKKESFPLTVTSAQKNPTAFYLCASSIRWGSPREGYTFGSGTRLTVV.

The rearrangement links TRBV14 to TRBJ2-7; D is unclear. V was cut by 1 base and J by 9 bases, with 16 bases left in between. Germline CDR1 is SGHDN and CDR2 is FVKESK. The CDR3 totals 14 residues. CDR3 sequence (DNA): TGTGCCAGCAGCCAAGGTGGAACGTTTAGACGGCAGTACTTC. It yields the protein CASSQGGTFRRQYF.

The CDR3 DNA follows: TGTGCCAGCAGTTTGTTGGGTGAAGCTTTCTTT. This encodes CASSLLGEAFF. This sequence joins TRBV6-5 and TRBJ1-1; D ambiguous. V was shortened by 4 bases and J by 7 bases, with 7 bases between the two germline ends. The CDR3 is 11 residues long. Per the germline V gene, CDR1 is MNHEY and CDR2 is SVGAGI.

The chain joins TRBV5-1 to TRBJ2-5; D might be TRBD1 or TRBD2, each matching 5 bases. Germline CDR1 and CDR2: SGHRS and YFSETQ. The CDR3 has 17 amino acids. Trimming removed 0 bases from V and 0 bases from J, with 15 bases in between. CDR3 protein: CASSLAPNRGNQETQYF. CDR3 coding DNA: TGCGCCAGCAGCTTGGCACCAAACCGGGGCAACCAAGAGACCCAGTACTTC.

This clone was seen once. The chain uses TRBV10-3 and TRBJ2-1; D remains unclear. V was trimmed by 0 bases and J by 0 bases, leaving 9 bases between them. Germline loops: CDR1 ENHRY, CDR2 SYGVKD. This CDR3 contains 16 residues. The CDR3 DNA reads TGTGCCATCAGTGAGTCTTTTGTAAGCTCCTACAATGAGCAGTTCTTC. Its translation is CAISESFVSSYNEQFF.

The chain employs TRBV18 and TRBJ2-7; 7 bases are shared with TRBD1. CDR3 length: 14 amino acids. With V trimmed by 6 bases and J by 6 bases, 11 bases remained unmatched. From germline, CDR1 is KGHSH and CDR2 LQKENI. This CDR3 reads CASSPPTGTPEQYF. As DNA, the CDR3 is TGTGCCAGCTCTCCGCCGACAGGGACACCCGAGCAGTACTTC.

The chain has TRBV10-3 and TRBJ1-2, with D possibly TRBD1 on 5 matching bases. This CDR3 region has 13 residues. Germline CDR1 and CDR2: ENHRY and SYGVKD. Trimming pared 10 bases from V and 5 bases from J, leaving 17 bases between. CDR3 DNA sequence: TGTGCCACCTGGGACCCCCCGCGGTATGGCTACACCTTC. Translated: CATWDPPRYGYTF.

The V gene is TRBV7-3, the J gene TRBJ2-1; 9 positions agree with TRBD1. After removal of 3 bases from V and 7 bases from J, the junction contained 7 bases not matched to a gene. There are 15 residues in the CDR3. Germline CDR1 reads SGHTA; CDR2 reads FQGTGA. As DNA, the CDR3 is TGTGCCAGCAGCTTGGGAGGACAGGGGAGTAATGAGCAGTTCTTC. Protein sequence: CASSLGGQGSNEQFF.

CDR3 nucleotides: TGTGCCAGCAGCACGGGACAGGGAAATGGGGATGGCTACACCTTC. This codes for CASSTGQGNGDGYTF. V usage is TRBV9 and J usage is TRBJ1-2; 9 bases are shared with TRBD1. In germline, CDR1 is SGDLS, CDR2 YYNGEE. The CDR3 contains 15 residues. V shed 4 bases and J 6 bases; nucleotides not matched to a gene: 10.

For this clone: Within the sample, other DNA sequences also encode this same CDR3. The CDR3 nucleotides are TGTGCCAGCAGCGTAGCTGGTACGGAGACCCAGTACTTC. Residues: CASSVAGTETQYF. The gene calls are TRBV9 and TRBJ2-5; no reliable D call. The ends were cut back, 0 bases at V and 5 bases at J, with 8 bases in the middle. The germline CDR1 and CDR2 sequences are SGDLS and YYNGEE. The CDR3 is made up of 13 amino acids.

The chain links TRBV19 to TRBJ2-2; perhaps TRBD1 as D (5 bases). Trimming pared 5 bases from V and 0 bases from J, leaving 13 bases between. Germline CDR1 reads LNHDA; CDR2 reads SQIVND (reference sequence). This CDR3 is built from 16 residues. The CDR3 here is CASSLGQGANTGELFF. CDR3 nucleotide sequence: TGTGCCAGTAGTTTGGGGCAGGGCGCGAACACCGGGGAGCTGTTTTTT.

The V gene is TRBV25-1, the J gene TRBJ2-4; D is possibly TRBD1 (5 bases). Germline V CDR1 and CDR2: MGHDK, SYGVNS. V was trimmed by 8 bases and J by 6 bases, leaving 8 bases between them. This CDR3 comprises 11 residues. The CDR3 nucleotides read TGTGCCAGCGACGACAGAAACATTCAGTACTTC. It codes for CASDDRNIQYF. Full variable domain (remainder filled in from reference TRBV25-1 and TRBJ2-4): EADIYQTPRYLVIGTGKKITLECSQTMGHDKMYWYQQDPGMELHLIHYSYGVNSTEKGDLSSESTVSRIRTEHFPLTLESARPSHTSQYLCASDDRNIQYFGAGTRLSVL.

The chain couples TRBV27 to TRBJ1-6, with D perhaps TRBD1 (5 bases). Trimming removed 4 bases from V and 6 bases from J, with 10 bases in between. CDR1 MNHEY and CDR2 SMNVEV come from the germline V gene (reference sequence). The CDR3 is 14 residues long. This CDR3 reads CASSSRQSNSPLHF. CDR3 sequence (DNA): TGTGCCAGCAGTTCGCGACAGAGTAATTCACCCCTCCACTTT.

The chain joins TRBV19 to TRBJ2-7; 9 bases map to TRBD1. Trimming cost V 9 bases and J 2 bases; bases outside gene matches: 8. This CDR3 comprises 14 residues. From germline, CDR1 is LNHDA and CDR2 SQIVND (reference sequence). The CDR3 DNA is TGTGCCAGCTCCCTACAGGGGGCCCCCTACGAGCAGTACTTC. Its translation is CASSLQGAPYEQYF.

With regard to this clone: Mismatch with germline at one junction end may stem from a read error. The rearrangement links TRBV7-7 to TRBJ2-7; TRBD2 aligns across 8 bases. This CDR3 has 16 residues. The germline gives CDR1 SSHAT, CDR2 FNYEAQ (reference sequence). The chain's CDR3 is CASSLRLAGSSYEQYF. CDR3 coding DNA: TGTGCTAGCAGCTTGAGGCTAGCGGGTAGCTCCTACGAGCAGTACTTC.

The chain employs TRBV7-9 and TRBJ2-5; D remains unclear. Trimming took off 5 bases at V and 1 base at J, with 14 bases between the two ends. This CDR3 region has 15 residues. The germline CDR1 and CDR2 sequences are SEHNR and FQNEAQ (reference sequence). The CDR3 DNA is TGTGCCAGCAGCGATTCATGGGTAACCCAAGAGACCCAGTACTTC. Its translation is CASSDSWVTQETQYF.

J is TRBJ2-5 and V is TRBV9; 10 bases align to TRBD1. CDR3 length: 18 residues. Germline values: CDR1 SGDLS, CDR2 YYNGEE. The junction had 12 bases not matched to a gene; V was cut back by 0 bases and J by 4 bases. In DNA form, the CDR3 reads TGTGCCAGCAGCGTAGCTACCGGAGGACAGGGGGTCGGAGAGACCCAGTACTTC. Amino acid sequence: CASSVATGGQGVGETQYF.

The V and J genes are TRBV30 and TRBJ2-3; the D call may be TRBD1 or TRBD2 (6 bases each). Germline values: CDR1 GTSNPN, CDR2 SVGIG (reference sequence). CDR3 length equals 14 residues. V was shortened by 3 bases and J by 5 bases, with 15 bases between the two germline ends. The CDR3: CAWRLGGSEDTQYF. The DNA for the CDR3 is TGTGCCTGGAGACTCGGGGGCTCGGAAGATACGCAGTATTTT. The whole variable domain, filled in from reference TRBV30 and TRBJ2-3, reads SQTIHQWPATLVQPVGSPLSLECTVEGTSNPNLYWYRQAAGRGLQLLFYSVGIGQISSEVPQNLSASRPQDRQFILSSKKLLLSDSGFYLCAWRLGGSEDTQYFGPGTRLTVL.